The rows below give T cell receptor beta chains drawn from one sample of a study of cytomegalovirus exposure and HLA in healthy donors. Repertoires were generated with immunoSEQ multiplex PCR, while TCRdb's copy carries only in-frame clones and drops some. This sample has under 150,000 clones, with 85% to 90% found just once. What was sequenced was PBMCs. The origin of the receptors is a man aged 18 to 30 in good health and CMV-seronegative. The CDR3 runs from the conserved cysteine through the conserved F or W. The order of the fields is V gene, D gene, J gene, clone size, CDR3 DNA, CDR3 protein. The D gene is left open where the match is weak. Clone size is not always given. Where it is, it says once, few, many or a class for expanded clones.

TRBV7-2	TRBD1	TRBJ1-2	.	TGTGCCAGCAGCTTGGACAGGGATTATGGCTACACCTTC	CASSLDRDYGYTF
TRBV5-4	TRBD1	TRBJ2-3	.	TGTGCCAGCAGCTCGACTCAGGGGGCCAGCACAGATACGCAGTATTTT	CASSSTQGASTDTQYF
TRBV19	.	TRBJ1-5	.	TGTGCCACTAGGGACACCCTTGATCAGCCCCAGCATTTT	CATRDTLDQPQHF
TRBV28	.	TRBJ1-1	.	TGTGCCAGCAGTTTGGGAGGGAACACTGAAGCTTTCTTT	CASSLGGNTEAFF
TRBV4-1	TRBD2	TRBJ2-7	once	TGCGCCAGCAGCCAAGATTTCGCGGGAGCGTGGTACGAGCAGTACTTC	CASSQDFAGAWYEQYF
TRBV28	.	TRBJ2-6	.	TGTGCCAGCAGTTTAACAGGGTCTGGGGCCAACGTCCTGACTTTC	CASSLTGSGANVLTF
TRBV6-6	TRBD2	TRBJ2-7	.	TGTGCCAGCAGTTACTCGAGCAGCGGGAGCTACGAGCAGTACTTC	CASSYSSSGSYEQYF
TRBV19	TRBD1	TRBJ2-7	.	TGTGCCAGTAGTCCGGGACAGGGGGCTTACGAGCAGTACTTC	CASSPGQGAYEQYF
TRBV28	.	TRBJ1-2	.	TGTGCCAGCAGTTTAGGGGGAAATGAGGGGGACGTCTATGGCTACACCTTC	CASSLGGNEGDVYGYTF
TRBV5-6	.	TRBJ1-6	.	TGTGCCAGCAGCTTGGGGGACTCCATGTTCGGTTCACCCCTCCACTTT	CASSLGDSMFGSPLHF
TRBV5-1	TRBD1	TRBJ1-6	.	TGCGCCAGCAGCTTGAGGCCGGGACAGCCTAATTCACCCCTCCACTTT	CASSLRPGQPNSPLHF
TRBV2	.	TRBJ2-7	once	TGTGCCAGCAGTGAACTTGAGGGGGTAGAATTCTACGAGCAGTACTTC	CASSELEGVEFYEQYF
TRBV6-9	TRBD1	TRBJ1-4	.	TGTGCCAGCAGACCGGGACAGGGTTGCGAAAAACTGTTTTTT	CASRPGQGCEKLFF
TRBV27	.	TRBJ2-7	.	TGTGCCAGCAGTTTAACAGAGTCCTACGAGCAGTACTTC	CASSLTESYEQYF